The 27 T cell receptor beta chains given below trace back to one sample, sequenced in a study of preoperative IRX-2 immunotherapy in early breast cancer. Treatment specified: preoperative locoregional IRX-2 cytokine immunotherapy. Only in-frame clones appear in the TCRdb table, and some are missing; sequencing was by immunoSEQ multiplex PCR. Among some 21,000 clones listed, around four fifths were seen once. This sample comprised lymph node tissue, obtained after IRX-2 immunotherapy. Receptors originate from a human donor with breast cancer.

The rearrangement joins TRBV11-3 to TRBJ2-3; 14 bases align to TRBD2. V dropped 5 bases and J dropped 3; count of bases not matched to a gene: 10. The germline V gene encodes CDR1 SGHNT and CDR2 YENEEA. There are 18 residues in the CDR3. CDR3 in amino acids: CASSPRLAGGRRTDTQYF. CDR3 nucleotide sequence: TGTGCCAGCAGCCCGCGACTAGCGGGAGGGCGGAGGACAGATACGCAGTATTTT.

The V gene is TRBV19, the J gene TRBJ2-6; the match to TRBD1 covers 9 bases. The ends lost 9 bases at V and 2 bases at J; junction bases unmatched: 14. The CDR3 covers 18 residues. CDR1 is LNHDA, CDR2 SQIVND, per germline (reference sequence). CDR3 region: CASRTLGQGFPGANVLTF. For the CDR3, the DNA is TGTGCCAGCCGGACGTTGGGACAGGGTTTCCCTGGGGCCAACGTCCTGACTTTC.

V and J are TRBV29-1 and TRBJ1-4; tentative D call: TRBD1 (5 bases). Looked up from germline, CDR1 is SQVTM and CDR2 is ANQGSEA. The CDR3 loop spans 14 amino acids. V lost 4 bases and J lost 5, with 14 bases in between. Here the CDR3 reads CSVAPGTGNEKLFF. The CDR3 nucleotides are TGCAGCGTTGCGCCCGGGACGGGGAATGAAAAACTGTTTTTT.

V gene TRBV19 combines with J gene TRBJ2-1; a possible D gene is TRBD1 (6 bases). This CDR3 region has 15 residues. Germline CDR1 LNHDA, CDR2 SQIVND (reference sequence). V gave up 6 bases and J gave up 2 bases, with 14 bases separating them. The DNA of the CDR3 is TGTGCCAGTAGCCCCGACAAGGGGGCCTACAATGAGCAGTTCTTC. Translation gives CASSPDKGAYNEQFF.

V and J are TRBV5-1 and TRBJ1-4; D unresolved. Germline CDR1 reads SGHRS; CDR2 reads YFSETQ. Trimming removed 1 base at V and 3 bases at J, with 7 bases between. The CDR3 consists of 14 residues. The chain's CDR3 is CASSLSSSNEKLFF. The CDR3 DNA reads TGCGCCAGCAGCTTGAGCAGCTCTAATGAAAAACTGTTTTTT.

This clone was observed a single time. V and J are TRBV27 and TRBJ2-5; TRBD2 is a possible D gene (5 bases). Trimming removed 4 bases at V and 5 bases at J, with 17 bases between. This CDR3 has 15 residues. CDR1 is MNHEY and CDR2 is SMNVEV in the germline V gene (reference sequence). The DNA of the CDR3 is TGTGCCAGCAGTTCCCCCGCTAGCTTCGGGGAGACCCAGTACTTC. As protein: CASSSPASFGETQYF.

This chain uses TRBV10-2 with TRBJ1-1; 10 bases align to TRBD1. From germline, CDR1 is WSHSY and CDR2 SAAADI. CDR3 size: 12 residues. V was pared by 4 bases and J by 11 bases, with 4 bases of the junction left unmatched. CDR3 residues: CASSGDRGGAFF. The DNA of the CDR3 is TGCGCCAGCAGTGGGGACAGGGGAGGCGCTTTCTTT.

The chain joins TRBV5-1 to TRBJ1-1; D gene unclear. Trimming pared 4 bases from V and 5 bases from J, leaving 21 bases between. The V gene's germline CDR1 is SGHRS and CDR2 YFSETQ. The CDR3 has 16 residues. CDR3 in amino acids: CASSPSSSGVDTEAFF. The CDR3, as DNA: TGCGCCAGCAGCCCTAGTTCCAGTGGAGTGGATACTGAAGCTTTCTTT.

J is TRBJ2-7 and V is TRBV28; D is possibly TRBD2 (6 bases). Looked up from germline, CDR1 is MDHEN and CDR2 is SYDVKM. CDR3 length: 13 residues. V lost 5 bases and J 4 bases, leaving 12 bases between the germline ends. The CDR3 nucleotides read TGTGCCAGCAGTCCCTCAGGGACTTACGAGCAGTACTTC. Protein sequence: CASSPSGTYEQYF.

The chain employs TRBV6-8 and TRBJ2-7; D may be TRBD1 (6 bases). The CDR3 has 14 residues. CDR1 MNHGY and CDR2 SAAAGT come from the germline V gene. V gave up 3 bases and J gave up 3 bases, with 12 bases separating them. CDR3 in DNA: TGTGCCAGCAGTTATCTCGGACAGCACTACGAGCAGTACTTC. It codes for CASSYLGQHYEQYF.

The J gene is TRBJ2-7, the V gene TRBV10-2, with unresolved D. The germline V gene has CDR1 WSHSY and CDR2 SAAADI. The CDR3 is 14 amino acids. Trimming cost V 0 bases and J 7 bases, with 13 bases left between them. In DNA form, the CDR3 reads TGCGCCAGCAGTGAGTCGGGCTTTTCCGGGGAGCAGTACTTC. Protein sequence: CASSESGFSGEQYF.

This chain connects TRBV7-4 to TRBJ2-3, with TRBD2 as a possible D gene (6 bases). From germline, CDR1 is SGHVT and CDR2 SQSDAQ. With 5 bases removed from V and 4 bases from J, the gap between germline ends came to 16 bases. The CDR3 sequence is 15 residues long. This chain's CDR3 is CASSRGLGGSDTQYF. The CDR3 coding sequence is TGTGCCAGCAGCCGCGGGCTTGGGGGGTCAGATACGCAGTATTTT.

V is TRBV30 and J is TRBJ1-6, with no clear D. This CDR3 spans 15 amino acids. CDR1 is GTSNPN and CDR2 is SVGIG in the germline V gene (reference sequence). Trimming shortened V by 0 bases and J by 9 bases, and 15 bases separated the two germline ends. The CDR3 loop reads CAWSVGRSFGSPLHF. In DNA, the CDR3 is TGTGCCTGGAGTGTAGGCAGGAGTTTCGGTTCACCCCTCCACTTT.

This clone came up a few times. This rearrangement joins TRBV14 to TRBJ2-1; D unresolved. The CDR3 extends over 13 amino acids. V was trimmed by 1 base and J by 5 bases, leaving 6 bases between them. Per germline, CDR1 SGHDN and CDR2 FVKESK. The CDR3 protein is CASSQGGHNEQFF. The CDR3 nucleotides read TGTGCCAGCAGCCAAGGTGGACACAATGAGCAGTTCTTC.

This clone was picked up a small number of times. V gene TRBV19 combines with J gene TRBJ2-3, with 7 bases lining up with TRBD2. Germline lookup yields CDR1 LNHDA and CDR2 SQIVND (reference sequence). CDR3 length equals 13 residues. With 5 bases clipped from V and 4 bases from J, the junction kept 3 bases outside the gene matches. For the CDR3, the DNA is TGTGCCAGTAGTCGGGGGGTCCCAGATACGCAGTATTTT. Residues: CASSRGVPDTQYF. The full variable domain, its missing parts supplied by reference TRBV19 and TRBJ2-3, is DGGITQSPKYLFRKEGQNVTLSCEQNLNHDAMYWYRQDPGQGLRLIYYSQIVNDFQKGDIAEGYSVSREKKESFPLTVTSAQKNPTAFYLCASSRGVPDTQYFGPGTRLTVL.

CDR3 sequence (DNA): TGTGCCAGCAGCAGACAGGGGACTGAAGCTTTCTTT. Translating gives CASSRQGTEAFF. The chain employs TRBV6-7 and TRBJ1-1, with 8 positions matching TRBD1. TRBV6-7 is classed as an ORF, of uncertain function. This CDR3 has 12 amino acids. The junction had 2 bases not matched to a gene; V was cut back by 6 bases and J by 5 bases.

The chain couples TRBV7-5 to TRBJ1-4. TRBV7-5 is described as a pseudogene. The CDR3 length is 15 residues. CDR3 amino acids: CASSLSGLTNEKLFF. The DNA of the CDR3 is TGTGCCAGCAGCCTTAGTGGGTTAACTAATGAAAAACTGTTTTTT.

V is TRBV28 and J is TRBJ1-5; 9 bases agree with TRBD1. CDR1 and CDR2 from the germline V gene are MDHEN and SYDVKM. Trimming cost V 0 bases and J 3 bases; bases outside gene matches: 6. CDR3 length: 17 residues. In DNA, the CDR3 is TGTGCCAGCAGTTTATGGGGGACAGGGCCCAACAATCAGCCCCAGCATTTT. Encoded protein: CASSLWGTGPNNQPQHF. The variable domain in full, completed from reference TRBV28 and TRBJ1-5, reads DVKVTQSSRYLVKRTGEKVFLECVQDMDHENMFWYRQDPGLGLRLIYFSYDVKMKEKGDIPEGYSVSREKKERFSLILESASTNQTSMYLCASSLWGTGPNNQPQHFGDGTRLSIL.

The chain employs TRBV19 and TRBJ2-2; 8 bases fit TRBD1. The CDR3 spans 17 residues. Germline-derived CDR1 and CDR2 are LNHDA and SQIVND (reference sequence). V dropped 0 bases and J dropped 0; count of bases not matched to a gene: 3. The CDR3 is CASSIDIRGPNTGELFF. The CDR3 nucleotides are TGTGCCAGTAGTATAGATATCAGGGGGCCGAACACCGGGGAGCTGTTTTTT.

The J gene is TRBJ2-7, the V gene TRBV11-3; D is possibly TRBD1 (5 bases). Germline CDR1 is SGHNT and CDR2 is YENEEA. V gave up 5 bases and J gave up 4 bases, with 18 bases separating them. The CDR3 has 15 amino acids. CDR3 protein: CASSPDINPTYEQYF. CDR3 nucleotide sequence: TGTGCCAGCAGCCCGGACATAAACCCGACGTACGAGCAGTACTTC.

The chain joins TRBV19 to TRBJ2-3; the match to TRBD2 covers 13 bases. From germline, CDR1 is LNHDA and CDR2 SQIVND (reference sequence). This CDR3 has 14 residues. After removal of 8 bases from V and 1 base from J, the junction contained 0 bases not matched to a gene. CDR3 bases: TGTGCCAGTGGGACTAGCGGGGGCACAGATACGCAGTATTTT. The encoded protein is CASGTSGGTDTQYF.

Only a few counts were recorded for this clone. The chain carries TRBV14 and TRBJ2-1; D unresolved. V lost 2 bases and J 5 bases, leaving 10 bases between the germline ends. Germline V gene lookup returns CDR1 SGHDN and CDR2 FVKESK. This CDR3 has 14 residues. CDR3 residues: CASSQTAPNNEQFF. CDR3 nucleotides: TGTGCCAGCAGCCAAACGGCACCCAACAATGAGCAGTTCTTC.

V gene TRBV19 combines with J gene TRBJ1-1, with TRBD1 identical over 9 bases. The CDR3 extends over 13 amino acids. With 6 bases clipped from V and 7 bases from J, the junction kept 6 bases outside the gene matches. Germline CDR1 is LNHDA and CDR2 is SQIVND (reference sequence). The CDR3 protein is CASRPQGAVEAFF. The CDR3 DNA is TGTGCCAGTAGACCACAGGGGGCGGTTGAAGCTTTCTTT.

This chain's CDR3 is CASSLARQGDSPLHF. The CDR3 DNA follows: TGCGCCAGCAGCTTGGCCCGACAGGGTGATTCACCCCTCCACTTT. The rearrangement links TRBV5-1 to TRBJ1-6; 7 nucleotides match TRBD1. The germline gives CDR1 SGHRS, CDR2 YFSETQ. The ends lost 0 bases at V and 8 bases at J; junction bases unmatched: 5. There are 15 residues in the CDR3.

The CDR3 coding sequence is TGTGCCAGCACCATCGCCGGTAATGAGCAGTTCTTC. This codes for CASTIAGNEQFF. The chain links TRBV28 to TRBJ2-1; no definite D call. CDR1 and CDR2 (germline): MDHEN, SYDVKM. CDR3 length equals 12 residues. With 7 bases removed from V and 7 bases from J, the gap between germline ends came to 11 bases.

This chain links TRBV6-8 with TRBJ1-5, with a tentative D call TRBD1 (5 bases). CDR3 length: 14 amino acids. Germline V gives CDR1 MNHGY, CDR2 SAAAGT. Trimming shortened V by 7 bases and J by 3 bases, and 13 bases separated the two germline ends. CDR3 sequence (DNA): TGTGCCAGCACACTCTCCGGGGCCAATCAGCCCCAGCATTTT. Protein product: CASTLSGANQPQHF.

This chain connects TRBV6-8 to TRBJ1-1; D is possibly TRBD1 (6 bases). Trimming shortened V by 0 bases and J by 5 bases, and 7 bases separated the two germline ends. Germline values: CDR1 MNHGY, CDR2 SAAAGT. The CDR3 extends over 13 amino acids. In DNA form, the CDR3 reads TGTGCCAGCAGTTACTCACAGGGAACTGAAGCTTTCTTT. Translating it yields CASSYSQGTEAFF.